The 29 T cell receptor beta chains in this list originate from one sample, sequenced in a study of CD4 T cells in relation to SARS-CoV-2 and coronaviruses. Their target antigens are unknown. Data came from immunoSEQ multiplex PCR; TCRdb stores just in-frame clones and leaves some out. The sample holds 36,000 or so clones; around four fifths are singletons and the top ten take roughly 2.8%. Sample: memory CD4+ T cells from PBMCs, cultured in vitro. Source of these receptors: an adult with COVID-19.

V gene TRBV20-1 combines with J gene TRBJ2-7; D unresolved. The CDR3 consists of 12 residues. V lost 3 bases to trimming and J lost 2 bases, with 8 bases between them. From germline, CDR1 is DFQATT and CDR2 SNEGSKA (reference sequence). The CDR3 DNA sequence: TGCAGTGCTAGTGTACCCGCCTACGAGCAGTACTTC. Its translation is CSASVPAYEQYF.

The J gene is TRBJ1-2, the V gene TRBV19; possibly TRBD1 for D (6 bases). Trimming cost V 3 bases and J 4 bases, with 12 bases left between them. CDR3 length: 14 residues. The V gene's germline CDR1 is LNHDA and CDR2 SQIVND (reference sequence). The CDR3 spells CASSIRGRIYGYTF. DNA for the CDR3: TGTGCCAGTAGTATCCGGGGGCGTATCTATGGCTACACCTTC.

The rearrangement joins TRBV12-2 to TRBJ2-1; TRBD2, the table's D call, lacks a check against the DNA. TRBV12-2 corresponds to a pseudogene. CDR3 size: 16 residues. The chain's CDR3 is CASRLRGLAGFHEQFF. Written as DNA, the CDR3 is TGTGCAAGTCGCTTGAGGGGACTAGCGGGATTTCATGAGCAGTTCTTC.

This chain connects TRBV4-3 to TRBJ2-3, with D possibly being TRBD2 (5 bases). The CDR3 runs to 15 residues. V lost 1 base to trimming and J lost 6 bases, with 14 bases between them. Per germline, CDR1 LGHNA and CDR2 YSLEER. The CDR3 here is CASSQALSSADTQYF. For the CDR3, the DNA is TGCGCCAGCAGCCAAGCGCTGAGTAGCGCGGATACGCAGTATTTT.

The chain combines TRBV19 with TRBJ1-3, with D maybe TRBD1 (5 bases). Trimming removed 3 bases from V and 0 bases from J, with 9 bases in between. The CDR3 spans 15 residues. From germline, CDR1 is LNHDA and CDR2 SQIVND (reference sequence). CDR3 sequence: CASSIPGTSGNTIYF. The CDR3 bases are TGTGCCAGTAGTATTCCGGGGACCTCTGGAAACACCATATATTTT.

The rearrangement joins TRBV2 to TRBJ2-5; a possible D gene is TRBD2 (5 bases). This CDR3 is 13 amino acids long. Germline lookup yields CDR1 SNHLY and CDR2 FYNNEI. V lost 5 bases, J lost 4 bases, and 11 bases lay in between. In DNA form, the CDR3 reads TGTGCCAGCAGTCGACCGAGGGCAGAGACCCAGTACTTC. Translated, it gives CASSRPRAETQYF.

The genes are TRBV10-3 and TRBJ2-1; D might be TRBD1 or TRBD2, each matching 5 bases. Trimming took 0 bases from V and 0 from J, leaving 18 bases between them. Germline-derived CDR1 and CDR2 are ENHRY and SYGVKD. The CDR3 is 19 amino acids. The CDR3 DNA reads TGTGCCATCAGTGAGTCCTGGGGACGGGGAGAGAGCTCCTACAATGAGCAGTTCTTC. Its protein is CAISESWGRGESSYNEQFF.

The chain recombines TRBV9 with TRBJ2-3; D is unresolved. Between the trimmed V and J ends, which lost 0 bases and 0 bases, there was a span of 11 bases. CDR3 length: 16 residues. Per germline, CDR1 SGDLS and CDR2 YYNGEE. The CDR3 nucleotides are TGTGCCAGCAGCGTAGGAGCGCATTACAGCACAGATACGCAGTATTTT. Its protein product is CASSVGAHYSTDTQYF.

The V call is TRBV11-2, the J call TRBJ1-3, with a tentative D call TRBD1 (6 bases). Germline-derived CDR1 and CDR2 are SGHAT and FQNNGV. V was clipped by 4 bases and J by 1 base, with 8 bases between them. The CDR3 loop spans 14 amino acids. In nucleotides, the CDR3 is TGTGCCAGCAGCTCGACAGGTTCTGGAAACACCATATATTTT. This translates into CASSSTGSGNTIYF.

The chain carries TRBV5-8 and TRBJ2-7, with D perhaps given as TRBD1 or TRBD2 (5 bases each). The CDR3 sequence is 17 residues long. V gave up 1 base and J gave up 1 base, with 18 bases separating them. The V gene's germline CDR1 is SGHTS and CDR2 YDEGEE. In DNA, the CDR3 is TGTGCCAGCAGCTTGTGGGGTGGTTGGGACGGATCCTACGAGCAGTACTTC. Translated, it gives CASSLWGGWDGSYEQYF.

This clone showed up just a few times. The chain is built from TRBV13 and TRBJ1-3, with a possible D match to TRBD1 (5 bases). Deletions cut 2 bases from V and 2 bases from J, with 10 bases between. In germline, CDR1 is PRHDT, CDR2 FYEKMQ (reference sequence). This CDR3 is 15 amino acids long. The CDR3 sequence is CASSLSHRPGNTIYF. In nucleotides, the CDR3 is TGTGCCAGCAGCTTATCTCACAGGCCTGGAAACACCATATATTTT.

This clone was seen a few times. The chain carries TRBV25-1 and TRBJ2-3; TRBD2 agrees at 14 bases. This CDR3 region has 16 residues. Germline V gives CDR1 MGHDK, CDR2 SYGVNS. Germline trimming cut 5 bases from V and 4 bases from J; bases unmatched to any gene: 5. Written as DNA, the CDR3 is TGTGCCAGCAGTATTGGGACTAGCGGGAGACCAGATACGCAGTATTTT. Residues: CASSIGTSGRPDTQYF.

The rearrangement joins TRBV4-1 to TRBJ2-5, with D perhaps matching TRBD2 (6 bases). Germline CDR1 and CDR2: MGHRA and YSYEKL. The germline V and J ends were trimmed by 0 bases and 8 bases, with 22 bases remaining between them. CDR3 length: 17 amino acids. CDR3 protein: CASSQDNPLAGMSTQYF. DNA for the CDR3: TGCGCCAGCAGCCAAGATAACCCATTGGCGGGAATGAGTACCCAGTACTTC.

The chain couples TRBV7-9 to TRBJ2-3, with TRBD2 matching 8 bases. V was pared by 5 bases and J by 2 bases, with 6 bases of the junction left unmatched. Germline lookup yields CDR1 SEHNR and CDR2 FQNEAQ (reference sequence). The CDR3 loop spans 15 amino acids. In DNA, the CDR3 is TGTGCCAGCAGCACAGCAGCGGGAGTCACAGATACGCAGTATTTT. This gives the protein CASSTAAGVTDTQYF. The full variable domain, rest sourced from reference TRBV7-9 and TRBJ2-3, is DTGVSQNPRHKITKRGQNVTFRCDPISEHNRLYWYRQTLGQGPEFLTYFQNEAQLEKSRLLSDRFSAERPKGSFSTLEIQRTEQGDSAMYLCASSTAAGVTDTQYFGPGTRLTVL.

The rearrangement joins TRBV7-8 to TRBJ2-2; 10 bases match TRBD1. The CDR3 is 14 amino acids. CDR1 is SGHVS and CDR2 is FQNEAQ in the germline V gene. Losses at the gene ends were 3 bases for V and 6 bases for J; bases not matched to a gene: 1. This CDR3 is CASSFDRGPGELFF. The DNA of the CDR3 is TGTGCCAGCAGCTTCGACAGGGGGCCCGGGGAGCTGTTTTTT.

J is TRBJ2-1 and V is TRBV6-2 or TRBV6-3, with 13 bases aligning to TRBD2. From germline, CDR1 is MNHEY and CDR2 SVGEGT. The ends lost 5 bases at V and 4 bases at J; junction bases unmatched: 11. The CDR3 has 18 residues. The CDR3 region is CASSQGLAGDRAYNEQFF. CDR3 nucleotides: TGTGCCAGCAGTCAAGGACTAGCGGGAGATCGGGCTTACAATGAGCAGTTCTTC.

J is TRBJ2-3 and V is TRBV3-1 (or the pseudogene TRBV3-2); D call uncertain. The CDR3 extends over 12 amino acids. The V end was cut by 4 bases, the J end by 4 bases, with 6 bases between. Germline V CDR1 and CDR2: LGHDT, YNNKEL (reference sequence). The CDR3 loop reads CASSPGPDTQYF. The DNA of the CDR3 is TGTGCCAGCAGCCCCGGCCCAGATACGCAGTATTTT.

This chain joins TRBV2 and TRBJ2-7; TRBD2 matches at 7 bases. The junction had 5 bases not matched to a gene; V was cut back by 3 bases and J by 0 bases. In germline, CDR1 is SNHLY, CDR2 FYNNEI. The CDR3 is 15 amino acids. For the CDR3, the DNA is TGTGCCAGCAGTGATGTAGTAGCGGGCTCCTACGAGCAGTACTTC. Translating it yields CASSDVVAGSYEQYF.

A few counts support this clone. The chain employs TRBV5-1 and TRBJ1-4; the D is unclear. From germline, CDR1 is SGHRS and CDR2 YFSETQ. The CDR3 extends over 18 amino acids. V was pared by 0 bases and J by 0 bases, with 15 bases between. CDR3 coding DNA: TGCGCCAGCAGCTTGGGGTCTCAATCCCAAGCAACTAATGAAAAACTGTTTTTT. Translating it yields CASSLGSQSQATNEKLFF.

This chain uses TRBV6-6 with TRBJ1-1; D not resolved. Germline loops: CDR1 MNHNY, CDR2 SVGAGI (reference sequence). The CDR3 is 14 residues long. V was clipped by 6 bases and J by 7 bases, with 18 bases between them. The CDR3 sequence is CASRRLSGRYEAFF. The CDR3 bases are TGTGCCAGCAGGCGACTCTCCGGACGGTATGAAGCTTTCTTT.

The CDR3 DNA is TGTGCCAGCTCACCAGGGTTTTCGGGCGAGCAGTACTTC. It specifies CASSPGFSGEQYF. The chain joins TRBV18 to TRBJ2-7, with unresolved D. The length of the CDR3 is 13 residues. The germline CDR1 and CDR2 sequences are KGHSH and LQKENI. V was pared by 2 bases and J by 6 bases, with 11 bases between. Full variable domain (rest looked up from reference TRBV18 and TRBJ2-7): NAGVMQNPRHLVRRRGQEARLRCSPMKGHSHVYWYRQLPEEGLKFMVYLQKENIIDESGMPKERFSAEFPKEGPSILRIQQVVRGDSAAYFCASSPGFSGEQYFGPGTRLTVT.

This chain uses TRBV4-2 with TRBJ2-2; 8 nucleotides agree with TRBD1. This CDR3 spans 19 amino acids. Trimming removed 0 bases from V and 6 bases from J; junction bases left unmatched: 15. CDR1 is LGHNA and CDR2 is YNFKEQ in the germline V gene. This CDR3 is CASSQEPPGQGYWAGELFF. The CDR3 DNA follows: TGTGCCAGCAGCCAAGAACCGCCCGGACAGGGTTACTGGGCCGGGGAGCTGTTTTTT.

The chain employs TRBV2 and TRBJ2-7; D is perhaps TRBD1 (6 bases). CDR3 length: 15 residues. Germline CDR1 reads SNHLY; CDR2 reads FYNNEI. Trimming stripped 6 bases from V and 3 bases from J, with 18 bases between. The DNA of the CDR3 is TGTGCCAGCAGCCGGGACAACGGACGAAGCTACGAGCAGTACTTC. Translation gives CASSRDNGRSYEQYF.

V usage is TRBV29-1 and J usage is TRBJ1-2; D not resolved. The CDR3 is made up of 13 amino acids. Trimming cost V 1 base and J 2 bases, with 8 bases left between them. CDR1 and CDR2 (germline): SQVTM, ANQGSEA. This chain's CDR3 is CSVEAGENYGYTF. In DNA form, the CDR3 reads TGCAGCGTTGAAGCGGGAGAGAACTATGGCTACACCTTC.

This clone was detected only once. The V call is TRBV4-1, the J call TRBJ2-2, with a weak D call TRBD2 (6 bases). The ends were cut back, 8 bases at V and 5 bases at J, with 15 bases in the middle. The CDR3 extends over 14 amino acids. Germline values: CDR1 MGHRA, CDR2 YSYEKL. The CDR3 DNA sequence: TGCGCCAGCCGGGGCGGGACCCGAACCGGGGAGCTGTTTTTT. It translates to CASRGGTRTGELFF.

The rearrangement uses TRBV28 and TRBJ2-7; possibly TRBD2 for D (5 bases). The V and J ends lost 5 bases and 1 base respectively, with 6 bases between them. The CDR3 is 12 residues long. Germline V lookup: CDR1 MDHEN, CDR2 SYDVKM. The CDR3 spells CASSRTSYEQYF. The DNA for the CDR3 is TGTGCCAGCAGTCGGACTTCCTACGAGCAGTACTTC.

This clone was seen once. V usage is TRBV5-1 and J usage is TRBJ2-3; 9 bases align to TRBD1. Germline V gene lookup returns CDR1 SGHRS and CDR2 YFSETQ. V lost 4 bases and J lost 0; bases outside the gene matches: 3. The CDR3 consists of 15 residues. The CDR3 DNA follows: TGCGCCAGCAGCCAGGGGACAGGGAGCACAGATACGCAGTATTTT. Protein product: CASSQGTGSTDTQYF.

This chain uses TRBV2 with TRBJ2-2; 10 bases align to TRBD2. The germline V gene encodes CDR1 SNHLY and CDR2 FYNNEI. The ends lost 1 base at V and 11 bases at J; junction bases unmatched: 4. CDR3 length equals 14 residues. The CDR3 DNA follows: TGTGCCAGCAGTGAAGGCGGACTAGCGGAAGAGCTGTTTTTT. It specifies CASSEGGLAEELFF.

This sequence joins TRBV3-1 (or the pseudogene TRBV3-2) and TRBJ2-5; 7 bases agree with TRBD1. Germline trimming cut 6 bases from V and 2 bases from J; bases unmatched to any gene: 6. This CDR3 is built from 14 residues. Germline V CDR1 and CDR2: LGHDT, YNNKEL (reference sequence). CDR3 sequence (DNA): TGTGCCAGCAGGCGACAGGGTCTTCAAGAGACCCAGTACTTC. Translation gives CASRRQGLQETQYF.